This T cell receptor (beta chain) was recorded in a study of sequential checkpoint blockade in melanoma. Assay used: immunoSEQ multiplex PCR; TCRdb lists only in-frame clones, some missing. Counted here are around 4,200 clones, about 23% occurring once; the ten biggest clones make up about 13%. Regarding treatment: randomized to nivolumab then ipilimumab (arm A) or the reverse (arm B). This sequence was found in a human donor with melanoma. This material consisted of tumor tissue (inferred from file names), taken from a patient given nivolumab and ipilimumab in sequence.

The CDR3 sequence is CASSNLGDAIQPQHF. CDR3 DNA sequence: TGTGCCAGTAGCAACTTGGGGGACGCGATTCAGCCCCAGCATTTT. The chain is built from TRBV19 and TRBJ1-5; the D gene is possibly TRBD1 (5 bases). Trimming stripped 6 bases from V and 6 bases from J, with 18 bases between. This CDR3 region has 15 residues. Germline V CDR1 and CDR2: LNHDA, SQIVND (reference sequence).